This T cell receptor beta chain is drawn from a study of regulatory T cells in long-lasting Graves disease. CDR1 and CDR2 from the germline V gene are SGHTA and FQGNSA. CDR3 size: 15 residues. V was shortened by 2 bases and J by 4 bases, with 15 bases between the two germline ends. Described time point: persistent/refractory GD, antithyroid drugs over 5 years with positive TRAb. Preparation of the TCR library used RNA extracted from PBMCs. For TCR beta, libraries came from iRepertoire HTBI primers and Arm-PCR of CDR3 regions. A single record per CDR3 protein comes from TCRdb applying MiXCR to the multiplex PCR reads. The repertoire consists of some 420,000 distinct CDR3 sequences, with about 20% occurring once and the leading ten covering around 12%.

The specimen was peripheral blood mononuclear cells (PBMCs), collected when the disease was refractory, from a patient treated with antithyroid drugs. The rearrangement links TRBV7-2 to TRBJ2-7, with D perhaps TRBD1 (6 bases). This clonotype originated in a female donor with Graves disease. The CDR3 DNA is TGTGCCAGCAGCTTAACATCAGGGGACCCGTACGAGCAGTACTTC. Its protein is CASSLTSGDPYEQYF. The full variable domain, in which reference TRBV7-2 and TRBJ2-7 provide the parts outside the CDR3, is GAGVSQSPSNKVTEKGKDVELRCDPISGHTALYWYRQSLGQGLEFLIYFQGNSAPDKSGLPSDRFSAERTGGSVSTLTIQRTQQEDSAVYLCASSLTSGDPYEQYFGPGTRLTVT.